One sample yielded the 13 T cell receptor beta chains listed below, sequenced in a study of shared clonotypes between healthy human individuals. This table comes from immunoSEQ multiplex PCR, and its TCRdb copy is limited to in-frame clones, with some not included. The sample records millions of clones, 85% to 95% being singletons. Sequencing was carried out using naive CD4+ T cells from PBMCs. The subset was: CD45RA+ positively selected. The receptors here all came from a man between 18 and 35 years old in good health. Some clones in this sample may be carry-over from other donors' samples.

The rearrangement links TRBV28 to TRBJ2-3; TRBD1 agrees at 7 bases. Trimming cost V 8 bases and J 3 bases; bases outside gene matches: 8. This CDR3 is built from 14 residues. Germline CDR1 and CDR2: MDHEN and SYDVKM. CDR3 protein: CASAQGGMTDTQYF. The DNA of the CDR3 is TGTGCCAGCGCGCAAGGGGGCATGACAGATACGCAGTATTTT.

The chain carries TRBV29-1 and TRBJ2-1; TRBD2 aligns across 16 bases. Germline CDR1 is SQVTM and CDR2 is ANQGSEA. The CDR3 runs 16 residues. The V and J ends lost 3 bases and 8 bases, in that order; junction bases with no gene match: 7. CDR3 nucleotides: TGCAGCGTTGAGGGGACTAGCGGGAGGGCCAGGGATGAGCAGTTCTTC. Translated, it gives CSVEGTSGRARDEQFF.

This sequence joins TRBV30 and TRBJ1-4; D not resolved. CDR3 length: 12 amino acids. Looked up from germline, CDR1 is GTSNPN and CDR2 is SVGIG (reference sequence). V shed 5 bases and J shed 5 bases, with 9 bases lying between them. The CDR3 loop is CAWAIGNEKLFF. Written as DNA, the CDR3 is TGTGCCTGGGCCATAGGCAATGAAAAACTGTTTTTT.

Of note for this clone: Other DNA sequences in the sample encode the same CDR3. The chain carries TRBV18 and TRBJ2-2; D remains unclear. The CDR3 is 14 residues long. Trimming took 3 bases from V and 1 from J, leaving 6 bases between them. Germline loops: CDR1 KGHSH, CDR2 LQKENI. Here the CDR3 DNA reads TGTGCCAGCTCACCTGAGAGGAACACCGGGGAGCTGTTTTTT. It specifies CASSPERNTGELFF.

The chain combines TRBV28 with TRBJ1-5, with no clear D. Germline CDR1 MDHEN, CDR2 SYDVKM. The CDR3 contains 14 residues. V shed 5 bases and J shed 3 bases, with 11 bases lying between them. CDR3 residues: CASSIDGDNQPQHF. CDR3 sequence (DNA): TGTGCCAGCAGTATAGACGGTGACAATCAGCCCCAGCATTTT.

Comment on this clone: An end of the junction does not agree with germline; a read error may underlie this. V usage is TRBV11-3 and J usage is TRBJ1-2; D not resolved. CDR1 and CDR2 (germline): SGHNT, YENEEA. This CDR3 is 9 amino acids long. CDR3 DNA sequence: TGTGCCAGCAGCGGCTCCACCTGGTTC. It yields the protein CASSGSTWF.

The chain combines TRBV6-1 with TRBJ1-1, with 10 bases fitting TRBD1. After removal of 2 bases from V and 1 base from J, the junction contained 4 bases not matched to a gene. The CDR3 spans 16 residues. CDR1 MNHNS and CDR2 SASEGT come from the germline V gene. The CDR3 reads CASSERTGGQNTEAFF. The CDR3 coding sequence is TGTGCCAGCAGTGAACGGACAGGGGGGCAGAACACTGAAGCTTTCTTT.

The rearrangement uses TRBV6-1 and TRBJ1-3, with 7 bases matching TRBD1. Germline loops: CDR1 MNHNS, CDR2 SASEGT. The CDR3 extends over 20 amino acids. Germline trimming cut 4 bases from V and 0 bases from J; bases unmatched to any gene: 18. In nucleotides, the CDR3 is TGTGCCAGCAGTGCCGACCAACGGGACAGATTAAGCACCTCTGGAAACACCATATATTTT. This translates into CASSADQRDRLSTSGNTIYF.

This sequence joins TRBV13 and TRBJ2-3, with 10 positions matching TRBD2. Germline V gene sequence: CDR1 PRHDT, CDR2 FYEKMQ (reference sequence). The CDR3 consists of 15 residues. V was pared by 5 bases and J by 4 bases, with 6 bases of the junction left unmatched. CDR3 residues: CASSPRLAGSDTQYF. In nucleotides, the CDR3 is TGTGCCAGCAGCCCCCGACTAGCGGGTTCAGATACGCAGTATTTT.

This clone is a singleton in its sample. This sequence joins TRBV18 and TRBJ2-1; 7 bases line up with TRBD2. Germline CDR1 and CDR2: KGHSH and LQKENI. The CDR3 is made up of 16 amino acids. V was clipped by 1 base and J by 2 bases; unmatched bases: 5. The CDR3 loop is CASSPRAGVAYNEQFF. Here the CDR3 DNA reads TGTGCCAGCTCACCACGTGCGGGAGTCGCCTACAATGAGCAGTTCTTC.

The chain has TRBV29-1 and TRBJ1-1; D is unclear. Trimming left V 5 bases short and J 1 base short, with 11 bases between. CDR1 and CDR2 (germline): SQVTM, ANQGSEA. The CDR3 has 13 residues. The CDR3 DNA is TGCAGCGTTCTGACTCAGACGAACACTGAAGCTTTCTTT. This encodes CSVLTQTNTEAFF.

The V gene is TRBV28, the J gene TRBJ1-1, with no clear D. This CDR3 contains 14 residues. Germline lookup yields CDR1 MDHEN and CDR2 SYDVKM. V gave up 3 bases and J gave up 0 bases, with 8 bases separating them. CDR3 residues: CASSLVTMNTEAFF. DNA of the CDR3: TGTGCCAGCAGTTTGGTGACTATGAACACTGAAGCTTTCTTT.

In its sample, this clone was seen a few times. V gene TRBV28 combines with J gene TRBJ1-5; D is perhaps TRBD1 (5 bases). Germline V CDR1 and CDR2: MDHEN, SYDVKM. This CDR3 is built from 15 residues. With 3 bases removed from V and 6 bases from J, the gap between germline ends came to 15 bases. The CDR3: CASSFPAGIGQPQHF. The CDR3 DNA reads TGTGCCAGCAGTTTCCCTGCAGGGATTGGTCAGCCCCAGCATTTT.